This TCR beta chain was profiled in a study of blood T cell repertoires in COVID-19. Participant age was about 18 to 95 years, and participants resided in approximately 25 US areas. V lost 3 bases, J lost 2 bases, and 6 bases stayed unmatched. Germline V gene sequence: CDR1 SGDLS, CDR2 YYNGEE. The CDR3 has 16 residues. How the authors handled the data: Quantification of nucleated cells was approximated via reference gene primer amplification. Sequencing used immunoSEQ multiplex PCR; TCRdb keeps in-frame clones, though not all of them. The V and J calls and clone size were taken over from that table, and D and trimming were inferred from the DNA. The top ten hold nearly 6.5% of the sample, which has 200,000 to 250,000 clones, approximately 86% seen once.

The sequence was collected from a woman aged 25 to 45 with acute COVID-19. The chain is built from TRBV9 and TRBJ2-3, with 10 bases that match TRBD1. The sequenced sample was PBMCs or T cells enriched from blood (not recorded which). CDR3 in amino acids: CASSGQGAGSTDTQYF. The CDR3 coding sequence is TGTGCCAGCAGCGGACAGGGGGCAGGGTCCACAGATACGCAGTATTTT.